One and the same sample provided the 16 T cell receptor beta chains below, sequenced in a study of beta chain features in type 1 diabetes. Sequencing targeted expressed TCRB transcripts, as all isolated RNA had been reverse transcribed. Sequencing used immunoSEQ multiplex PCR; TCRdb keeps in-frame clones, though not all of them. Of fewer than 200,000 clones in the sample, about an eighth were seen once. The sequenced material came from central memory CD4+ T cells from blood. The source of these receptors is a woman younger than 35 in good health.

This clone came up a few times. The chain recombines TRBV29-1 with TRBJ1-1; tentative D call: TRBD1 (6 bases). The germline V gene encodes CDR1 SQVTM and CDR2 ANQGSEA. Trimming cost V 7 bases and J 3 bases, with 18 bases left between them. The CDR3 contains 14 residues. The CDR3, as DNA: TGCAGCGCCCAGAGGCAGGGGAGAGACACTGAAGCTTTCTTT. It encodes CSAQRQGRDTEAFF.

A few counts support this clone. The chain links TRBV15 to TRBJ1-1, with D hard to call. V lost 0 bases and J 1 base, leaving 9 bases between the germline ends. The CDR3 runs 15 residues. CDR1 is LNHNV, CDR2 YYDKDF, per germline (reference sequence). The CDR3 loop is CATSRDTFRNTEAFF. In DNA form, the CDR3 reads TGTGCCACCAGCAGAGATACTTTTAGGAACACTGAAGCTTTCTTT. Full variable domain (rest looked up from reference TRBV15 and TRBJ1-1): DAMVIQNPRYQVTQFGKPVTLSCSQTLNHNVMYWYQQKSSQAPKLLFHYYDKDFNNEADTPDNFQSRRPNTSFCFLDIRSPGLGDTAMYLCATSRDTFRNTEAFFGQGTRLTVV.

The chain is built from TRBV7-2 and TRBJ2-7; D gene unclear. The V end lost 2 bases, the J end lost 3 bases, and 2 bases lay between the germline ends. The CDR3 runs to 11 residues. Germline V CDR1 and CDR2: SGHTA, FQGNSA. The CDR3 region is CASSLHYEQYF. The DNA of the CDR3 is TGTGCCAGCAGCTTACACTACGAGCAGTACTTC.

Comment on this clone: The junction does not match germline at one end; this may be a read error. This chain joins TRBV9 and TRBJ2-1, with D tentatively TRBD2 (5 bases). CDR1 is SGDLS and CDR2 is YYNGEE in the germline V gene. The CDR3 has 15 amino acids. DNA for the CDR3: TGTGCCAGCAGCGTAGGAGCTAGCTCCCACAATGAGCAGTTCTTC. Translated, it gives CASSVGASSHNEQFF.

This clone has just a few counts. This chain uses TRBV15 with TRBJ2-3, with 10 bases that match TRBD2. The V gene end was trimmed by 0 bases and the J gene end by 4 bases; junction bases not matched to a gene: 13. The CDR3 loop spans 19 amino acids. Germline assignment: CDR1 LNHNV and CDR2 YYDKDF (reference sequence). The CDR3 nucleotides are TGTGCCACCAGCAGAGAACTACTAAAAAGCGGGAGGGGCGCAGATACGCAGTATTTT. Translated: CATSRELLKSGRGADTQYF.

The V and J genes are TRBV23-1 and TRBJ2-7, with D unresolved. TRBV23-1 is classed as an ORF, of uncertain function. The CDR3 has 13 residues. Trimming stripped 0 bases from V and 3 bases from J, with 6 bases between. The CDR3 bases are TGCGCCAGCAGTCAATCGGTCAGCTACGAGCAGTACTTC. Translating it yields CASSQSVSYEQYF.

CDR3 nucleotide sequence: TGTGCCAGCAGCGCCCTGGAGGGTAGGTACGAGCAGTACTTC. This translates into CASSALEGRYEQYF. This chain joins TRBV7-2 and TRBJ2-7; D may be TRBD2 (6 bases). The CDR3 covers 14 residues. Germline values: CDR1 SGHTA, CDR2 FQGNSA. V shed 5 bases and J shed 4 bases, with 15 bases lying between them. Full variable domain (remainder filled in from reference TRBV7-2 and TRBJ2-7): GAGVSQSPSNKVTEKGKDVELRCDPISGHTALYWYRQSLGQGLEFLIYFQGNSAPDKSGLPSDRFSAERTGGSVSTLTIQRTQQEDSAVYLCASSALEGRYEQYFGPGTRLTVT.

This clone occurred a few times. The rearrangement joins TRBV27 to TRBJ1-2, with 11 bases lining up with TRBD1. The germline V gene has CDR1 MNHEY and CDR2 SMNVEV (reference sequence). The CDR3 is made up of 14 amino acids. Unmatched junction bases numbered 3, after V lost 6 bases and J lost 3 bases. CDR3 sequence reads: CASRGQGVDYGYTF. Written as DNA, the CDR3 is TGTGCCAGCAGGGGACAGGGGGTGGACTATGGCTACACCTTC.

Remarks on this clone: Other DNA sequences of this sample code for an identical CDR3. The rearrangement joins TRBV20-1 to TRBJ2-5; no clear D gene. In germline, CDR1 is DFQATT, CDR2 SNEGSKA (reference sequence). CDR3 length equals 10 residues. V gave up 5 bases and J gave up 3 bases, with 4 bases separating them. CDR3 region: CSALKETQYF. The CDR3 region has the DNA TGCAGTGCTCTAAAAGAGACCCAGTACTTC.

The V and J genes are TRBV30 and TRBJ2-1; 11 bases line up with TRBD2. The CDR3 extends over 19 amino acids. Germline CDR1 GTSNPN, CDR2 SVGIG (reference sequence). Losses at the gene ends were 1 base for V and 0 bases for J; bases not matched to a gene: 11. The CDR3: CAWSGGGIAGGRSYNEQFF. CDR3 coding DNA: TGTGCCTGGAGTGGGGGGGGAATAGCGGGAGGGCGCTCCTACAATGAGCAGTTCTTC.

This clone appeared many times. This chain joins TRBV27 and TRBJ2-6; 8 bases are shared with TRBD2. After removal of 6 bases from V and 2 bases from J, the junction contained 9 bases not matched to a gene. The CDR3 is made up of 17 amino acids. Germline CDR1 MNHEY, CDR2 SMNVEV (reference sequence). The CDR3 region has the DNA TGTGCCAGCAGGTCGGGAGGGGGGGCTCCTGGGGCCAACGTCCTGACTTTC. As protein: CASRSGGGAPGANVLTF.

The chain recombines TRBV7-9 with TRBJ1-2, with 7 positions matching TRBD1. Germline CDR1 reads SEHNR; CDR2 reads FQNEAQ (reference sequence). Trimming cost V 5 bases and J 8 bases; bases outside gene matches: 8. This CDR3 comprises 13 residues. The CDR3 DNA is TGTGCCAGCAGCGCCGACAGGGTAGGAGGCTACACCTTC. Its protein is CASSADRVGGYTF.

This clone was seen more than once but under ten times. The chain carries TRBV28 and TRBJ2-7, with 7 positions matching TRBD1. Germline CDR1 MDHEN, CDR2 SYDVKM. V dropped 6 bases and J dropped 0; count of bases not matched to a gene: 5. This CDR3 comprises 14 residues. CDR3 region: CASRGTDYSYEQYF. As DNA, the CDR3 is TGTGCCAGCAGGGGGACAGATTACTCCTACGAGCAGTACTTC.

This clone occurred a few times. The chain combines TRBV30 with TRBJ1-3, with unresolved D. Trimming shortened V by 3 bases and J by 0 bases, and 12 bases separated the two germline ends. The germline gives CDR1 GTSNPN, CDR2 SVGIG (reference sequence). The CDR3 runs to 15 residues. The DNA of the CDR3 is TGTGCCTGGAGCACGGGAGACCTCTCTGGAAACACCATATATTTT. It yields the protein CAWSTGDLSGNTIYF. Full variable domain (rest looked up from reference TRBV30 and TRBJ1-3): SQTIHQWPATLVQPVGSPLSLECTVEGTSNPNLYWYRQAAGRGLQLLFYSVGIGQISSEVPQNLSASRPQDRQFILSSKKLLLSDSGFYLCAWSTGDLSGNTIYFGEGSWLTVV.

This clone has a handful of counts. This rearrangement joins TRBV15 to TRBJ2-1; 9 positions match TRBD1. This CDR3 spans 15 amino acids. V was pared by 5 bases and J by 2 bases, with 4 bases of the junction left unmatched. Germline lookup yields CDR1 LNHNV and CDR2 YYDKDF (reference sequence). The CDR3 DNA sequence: TGTGCCACCAGCGCCGGGACAGGGACCTACAATGAGCAGTTCTTC. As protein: CATSAGTGTYNEQFF. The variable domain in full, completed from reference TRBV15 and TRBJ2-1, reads DAMVIQNPRYQVTQFGKPVTLSCSQTLNHNVMYWYQQKSSQAPKLLFHYYDKDFNNEADTPDNFQSRRPNTSFCFLDIRSPGLGDTAMYLCATSAGTGTYNEQFFGPGTRLTVL.

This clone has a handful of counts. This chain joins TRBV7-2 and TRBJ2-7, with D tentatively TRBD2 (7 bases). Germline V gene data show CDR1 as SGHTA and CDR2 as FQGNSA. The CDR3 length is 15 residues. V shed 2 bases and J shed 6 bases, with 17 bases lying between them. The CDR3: CASSLMAGAPTEQYF. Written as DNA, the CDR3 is TGTGCCAGCAGCTTAATGGCGGGGGCGCCGACCGAGCAGTACTTC.